This T cell receptor beta chain derives from a study of technical replicates of blood from a few donors. This CDR3 is 17 amino acids long. V was pared by 0 bases and J by 6 bases, with 21 bases between. CDR1 LNHDA and CDR2 SQIVND come from the germline V gene (reference sequence). Libraries were prepared by immunoSEQ multiplex PCR; TCRdb keeps only in-frame clonotypes and omits some of them. The sample includes some 77,000 clones, 80% to 95% of them seen just once. The sample comprised T cells isolated from PBMCs. This rearrangement joins TRBV19 to TRBJ2-7; unclear D gene. This TCR was sampled from a human donor in good health. CDR3 nucleotides: TGTGCCAGTAGTATAGATCTTGGAGCACCACTTTCGGGCGAGCAGTACTTC. Translated, it gives CASSIDLGAPLSGEQYF.